A selection of T cell receptor beta chains follows, all from one sample in a study of regulatory T cells in long-lasting Graves disease. TCRdb re-called the multiplex PCR reads with MiXCR, one entry per CDR3 protein. Of about 400,000 distinct CDR3 sequences in the sample, around 20% were seen once. Sequencing was performed on peripheral blood mononuclear cells (PBMCs), taken when the disease was refractory, from a patient treated with antithyroid drugs. The receptor source for this set is a female donor with Graves disease. The CDR3 runs from the conserved cysteine through the conserved F or W. The order of the fields is V gene, clone size, CDR3 length, J gene, D gene, CDR3 DNA, CDR3 protein. A D gene is named only where the DNA matches it firmly. Size tells how often a clone was seen (once, few, many) or the class of an expanded clone, and some rows leave it out.

TRBV24-1,once,14,TRBJ2-7,TRBD1,TGTGCCGCCAGTCGCGCCCAGGGGGCGGGCGAGCAGTACTTC,CAASRAQGAGEQYF
TRBV6-5,many,20,TRBJ2-7,TRBD1,TGTGCCAGCAGTTACTCGATCGCATTAACCCGGGACAGGAGACCCTACGAGCAGTACTTC,CASSYSIALTRDRRPYEQYF
TRBV7-2,many,16,TRBJ1-1,TRBD1,TGTGCCAGCAGCCCCGGGACAGGGCAAATCAACACTGAAGCTTTCTTT,CASSPGTGQINTEAFF
TRBV28,few,13,TRBJ1-5,TRBD1,TGTGCCAGCCAAGGACAGGGCAATCAGCCCCAGCATTTT,CASQGQGNQPQHF
TRBV27,few,17,TRBJ2-2,TRBD2,TGTGCCAGCAGTTTATCGGGGACGGGAGGGGTTTCGGAGGAGCTGTTTTTT,CASSLSGTGGVSEELFF
TRBV30,few,11,TRBJ2-7,NA,TGTGCCTGGAGTGCCACCTACGAGCAGTACTTC,CAWSATYEQYF
TRBV29-1,NA,13,TRBJ1-2,TRBD1,TGCAGCGTCGTCGGACAGGGCAACTATGGCTACACCTTC,CSVVGQGNYGYTF
TRBV3-1,NA,16,TRBJ2-2,NA,TGTGCCAGCAGCCAAAGAGGATTCATGAACACCGGGGAGCTGTTTTTT,CASSQRGFMNTGELFF
TRBV20-1,few,13,TRBJ1-2,TRBD1,TGCAGTGCTAGGCAGGGGGCGCAGACTGGCTACACCTTC,CSARQGAQTGYTF
TRBV20-1,NA,13,TRBJ2-4,NA,TGCAGTGCTAGTTTCCCAGGGCTTAGCATTCAGTACTTC,CSASFPGLSIQYF
TRBV6-2/TRBV6-3,many,13,TRBJ2-7,NA,TGTGCCAGCATCGCCCCTGGGCGTGGCGAGCAGTACTTC,CASIAPGRGEQYF
TRBV5-1,many,11,TRBJ1-1,NA,TGCGCCAGCAGCCAGGGCACTGAAGCTTTCTTT,CASSQGTEAFF
TRBV28,few,14,TRBJ1-4,NA,TGTGCCAGCTTTAAGGGGAACACTAATGAAAAACTGTTTTTT,CASFKGNTNEKLFF
TRBV7-2,many,14,TRBJ2-7,NA,TGTGCCAGCAGCTCACTAGTACCGGCCTACGAGCAGTACTTC,CASSSLVPAYEQYF
TRBV28,many,15,TRBJ1-2,NA,TGTGCCAGCAGTTCGAAGGAGGCCAGGGCTGTGGGCTACACCTTC,CASSSKEARAVGYTF
TRBV29-1,few,11,TRBJ2-7,NA,TGCAGCGTTGGCAAGGGTTACGAGCAGTACTTC,CSVGKGYEQYF
TRBV6-1,few,14,TRBJ1-5,NA,TGTGCCAGCAGACCCCCAGGGGAGGGTCAGCCCCAGCATTTT,CASRPPGEGQPQHF
TRBV30,NA,13,TRBJ1-5,NA,TGTGCCTGGAGTGTACAGGGTCTACAGCCCCAGCATTTT,CAWSVQGLQPQHF
TRBV5-1,few,14,TRBJ1-4,NA,TGTGCCAGCAGCCCACTGTCGGGCGAGGAAAAACTGTTTTTT,CASSPLSGEEKLFF
TRBV7-8,NA,15,TRBJ2-7,NA,TGTGCCAGCAGCTTCCTAGCGAGCTACTCCTACGAGCAGTACTTC,CASSFLASYSYEQYF
TRBV28,many,11,TRBJ2-5,NA,TGTGCCGGGGGAAGCCAAGAGACCCAGTACTTC,CAGGSQETQYF